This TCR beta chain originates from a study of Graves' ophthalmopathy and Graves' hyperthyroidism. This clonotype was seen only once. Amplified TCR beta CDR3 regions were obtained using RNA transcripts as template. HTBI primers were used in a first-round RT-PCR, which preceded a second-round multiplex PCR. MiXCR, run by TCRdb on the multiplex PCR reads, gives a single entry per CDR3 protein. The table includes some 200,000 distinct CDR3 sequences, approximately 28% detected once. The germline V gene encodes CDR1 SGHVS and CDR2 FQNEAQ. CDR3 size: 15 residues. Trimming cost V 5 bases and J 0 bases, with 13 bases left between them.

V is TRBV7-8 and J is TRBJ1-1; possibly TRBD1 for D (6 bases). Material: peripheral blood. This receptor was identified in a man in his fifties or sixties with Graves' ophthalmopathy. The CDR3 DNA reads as TGTGCCAGCAGCCCCAGGGGACTTATGAACACTGAAGCTTTCTTT. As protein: CASSPRGLMNTEAFF.